This TCR beta chain originates from a study of blood T cells in healthy people across ages. This clonotype has more than one count but fewer than ten. Its antigen is as yet unknown. It was with a sample-barcoded 5' primer and a J-beta primer mix that a second PCR of about 6 to 12 cycles was run. TCRdb ran MiXCR on the 5' RACE reads and lists one entry per CDR3 protein. Found here are approximately 810,000 distinct CDR3 sequences, 29% of them singletons; the top ten hold approximately 15%. It was roughly 10 milliliters of peripheral blood that were drawn from each donor. The CDR3 has 14 amino acids. Germline CDR1 is SNHLY and CDR2 is FYNNEI. V was pared by 8 bases and J by 0 bases, with 13 bases between. Study conclusions and caveats: Using unsorted PBMCs precluded a conclusive naive versus antigen-experienced comparison.

Material for sequencing was blood. The chain links TRBV2 to TRBJ1-1; D gene uncertain. This receptor was taken from a woman of 80 years or more in good health. CDR3 sequence (DNA): TGTGCCAGCCGTTCTGCCCGGCTGAACACTGAAGCTTTCTTT. This encodes CASRSARLNTEAFF.